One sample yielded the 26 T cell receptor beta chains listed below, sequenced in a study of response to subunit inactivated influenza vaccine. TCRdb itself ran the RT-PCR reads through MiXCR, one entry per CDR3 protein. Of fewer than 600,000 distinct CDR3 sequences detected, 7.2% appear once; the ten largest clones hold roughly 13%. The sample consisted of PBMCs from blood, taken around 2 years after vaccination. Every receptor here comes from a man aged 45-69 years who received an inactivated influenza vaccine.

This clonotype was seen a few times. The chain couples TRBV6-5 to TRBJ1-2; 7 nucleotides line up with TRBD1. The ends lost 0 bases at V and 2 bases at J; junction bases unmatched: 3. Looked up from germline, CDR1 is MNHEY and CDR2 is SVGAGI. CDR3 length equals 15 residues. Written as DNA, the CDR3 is TGTGCCAGCAGTTACTCGAGGGGGCAGAACTATGGCTACACCTTC. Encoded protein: CASSYSRGQNYGYTF.

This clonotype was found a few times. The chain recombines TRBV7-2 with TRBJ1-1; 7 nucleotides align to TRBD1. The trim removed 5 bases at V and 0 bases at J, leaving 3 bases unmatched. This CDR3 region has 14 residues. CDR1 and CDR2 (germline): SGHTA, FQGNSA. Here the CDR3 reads CASSAGTVNTEAFF. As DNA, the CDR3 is TGTGCCAGCAGCGCCGGGACAGTGAACACTGAAGCTTTCTTT.

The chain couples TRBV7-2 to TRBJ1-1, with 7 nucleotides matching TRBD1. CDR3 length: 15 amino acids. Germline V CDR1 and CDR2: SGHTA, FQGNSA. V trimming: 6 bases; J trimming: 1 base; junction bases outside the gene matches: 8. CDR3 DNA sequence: TGTGCCAGCAGTACCCAGGGGGGTGGGAACACTGAAGCTTTCTTT. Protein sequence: CASSTQGGGNTEAFF.

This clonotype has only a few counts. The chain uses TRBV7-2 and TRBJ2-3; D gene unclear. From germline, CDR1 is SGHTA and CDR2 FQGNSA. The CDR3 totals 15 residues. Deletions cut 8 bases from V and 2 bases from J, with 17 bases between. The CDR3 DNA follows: TGTGCCAGCCTAGTAGTGTCTCCTTACACAGATACGCAGTATTTT. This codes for CASLVVSPYTDTQYF.

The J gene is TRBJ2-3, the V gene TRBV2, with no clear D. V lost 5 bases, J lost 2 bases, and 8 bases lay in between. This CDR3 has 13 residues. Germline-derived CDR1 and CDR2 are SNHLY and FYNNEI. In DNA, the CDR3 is TGTGCCAGCAGTTCGGACGCCACAGATACGCAGTATTTT. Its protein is CASSSDATDTQYF. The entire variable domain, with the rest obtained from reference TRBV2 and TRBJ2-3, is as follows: EPEVTQTPSHQVTQMGQEVILRCVPISNHLYFYWYRQILGQKVEFLVSFYNNEISEKSEIFDDQFSVERPDGSNFTLKIRSTKLEDSAMYFCASSSDATDTQYFGPGTRLTVL.

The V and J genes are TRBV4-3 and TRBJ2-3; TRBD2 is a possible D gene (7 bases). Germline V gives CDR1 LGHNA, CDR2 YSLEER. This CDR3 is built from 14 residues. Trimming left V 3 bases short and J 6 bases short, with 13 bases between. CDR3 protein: CASSQGGGLDTQYF. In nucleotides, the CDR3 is TGCGCCAGCAGCCAGGGAGGGGGGCTCGATACGCAGTATTTT.

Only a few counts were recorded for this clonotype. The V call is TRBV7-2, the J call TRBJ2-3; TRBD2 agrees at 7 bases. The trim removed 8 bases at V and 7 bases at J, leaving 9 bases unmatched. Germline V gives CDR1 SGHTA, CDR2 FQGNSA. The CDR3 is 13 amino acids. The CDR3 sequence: CASGTTSMYTQYF. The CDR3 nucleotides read TGTGCCAGCGGGACTACCTCAATGTATACGCAGTATTTT.

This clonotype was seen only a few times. This CDR3 reads CSASGLKGGETQYF. The CDR3 nucleotides read TGCAGTGCTAGTGGTTTGAAGGGAGGTGAGACCCAGTACTTC. The chain joins TRBV20-1 to TRBJ2-5, with TRBD2 as a possible D gene (6 bases). The CDR3 is 14 amino acids. Germline CDR1 and CDR2: DFQATT and SNEGSKA (reference sequence). The V and J ends lost 3 bases and 5 bases respectively, with 16 bases between them.

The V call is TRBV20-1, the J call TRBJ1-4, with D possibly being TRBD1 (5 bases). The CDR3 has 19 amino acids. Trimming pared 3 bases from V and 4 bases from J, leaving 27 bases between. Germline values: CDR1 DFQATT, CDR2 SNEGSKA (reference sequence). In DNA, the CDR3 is TGCAGTGCTAGGGCTGGAGATCTGGGGACGGGAGCCCGTAATGAAAAACTGTTTTTT. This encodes CSARAGDLGTGARNEKLFF.

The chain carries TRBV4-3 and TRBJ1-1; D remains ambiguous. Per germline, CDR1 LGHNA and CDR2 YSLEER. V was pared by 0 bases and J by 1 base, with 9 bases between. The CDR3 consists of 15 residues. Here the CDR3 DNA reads TGCGCCAGCAGCCAAGAAATGGTAGGGAACACTGAAGCTTTCTTT. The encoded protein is CASSQEMVGNTEAFF.

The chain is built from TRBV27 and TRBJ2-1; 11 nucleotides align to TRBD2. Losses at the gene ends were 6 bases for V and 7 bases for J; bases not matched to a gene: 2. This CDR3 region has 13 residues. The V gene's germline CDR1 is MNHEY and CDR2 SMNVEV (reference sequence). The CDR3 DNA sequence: TGTGCCAGCAGGGGGACTAGCGGAAATGAGCAGTTCTTC. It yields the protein CASRGTSGNEQFF.

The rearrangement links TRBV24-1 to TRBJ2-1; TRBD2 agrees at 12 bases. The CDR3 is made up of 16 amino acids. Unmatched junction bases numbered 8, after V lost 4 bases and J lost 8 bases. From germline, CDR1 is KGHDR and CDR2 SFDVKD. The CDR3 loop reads CATSDGTSGGRDEQFF. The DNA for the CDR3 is TGTGCCACCAGTGACGGAACTAGCGGGGGGCGGGATGAGCAGTTCTTC.

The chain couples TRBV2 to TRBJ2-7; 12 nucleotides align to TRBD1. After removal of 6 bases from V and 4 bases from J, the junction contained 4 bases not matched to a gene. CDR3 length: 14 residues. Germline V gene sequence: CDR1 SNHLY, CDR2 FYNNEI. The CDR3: CASRGTGGYYEQYF. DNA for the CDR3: TGTGCCAGCAGAGGGACAGGGGGCTATTACGAGCAGTACTTC.

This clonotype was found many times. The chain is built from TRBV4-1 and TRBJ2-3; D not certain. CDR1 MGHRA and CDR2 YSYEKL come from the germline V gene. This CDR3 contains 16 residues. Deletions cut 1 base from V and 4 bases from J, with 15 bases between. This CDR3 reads CASSQAASRGSDTQYF. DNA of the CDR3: TGCGCCAGCAGCCAAGCGGCCAGTAGAGGTTCAGATACGCAGTATTTT.

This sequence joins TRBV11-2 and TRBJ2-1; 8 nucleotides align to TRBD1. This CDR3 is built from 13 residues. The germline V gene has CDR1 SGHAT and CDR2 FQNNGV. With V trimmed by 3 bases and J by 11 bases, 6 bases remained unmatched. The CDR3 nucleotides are TGTGCCAGCAGCTTGGGGACAGGCGACAAGCAGTTCTTC. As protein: CASSLGTGDKQFF. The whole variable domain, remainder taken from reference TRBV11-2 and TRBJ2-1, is EAGVAQSPRYKIIEKRQSVAFWCNPISGHATLYWYQQILGQGPKLLIQFQNNGVVDDSQLPKDRFSAERLKGVDSTLKIQPAKLEDSAVYLCASSLGTGDKQFFGPGTRLTVL.

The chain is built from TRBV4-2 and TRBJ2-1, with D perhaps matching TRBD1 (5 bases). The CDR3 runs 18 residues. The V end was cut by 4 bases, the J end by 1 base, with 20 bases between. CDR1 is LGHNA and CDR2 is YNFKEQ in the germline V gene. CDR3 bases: TGTGCCAGCAGCCGAGCCAGCAGGGCTGGAGATTCCTACAATGAGCAGTTCTTC. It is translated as CASSRASRAGDSYNEQFF.

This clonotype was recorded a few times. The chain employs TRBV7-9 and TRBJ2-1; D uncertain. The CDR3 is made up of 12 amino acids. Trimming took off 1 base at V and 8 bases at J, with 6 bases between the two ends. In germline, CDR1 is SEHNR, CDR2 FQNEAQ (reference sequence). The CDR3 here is CASSLGRDEQFF. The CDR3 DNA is TGTGCCAGCAGCTTAGGAAGGGATGAGCAGTTCTTC.

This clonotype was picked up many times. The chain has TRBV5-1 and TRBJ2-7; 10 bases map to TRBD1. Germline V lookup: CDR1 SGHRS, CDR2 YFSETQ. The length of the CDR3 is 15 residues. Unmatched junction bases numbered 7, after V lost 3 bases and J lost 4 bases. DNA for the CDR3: TGCGCCAGCAGCTACCGACCGGGACAGGGGTACGAGCAGTACTTC. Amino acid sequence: CASSYRPGQGYEQYF.

The CDR3 spells CASSFWLAGGQGRADTQYF. CDR3 DNA sequence: TGTGCCAGCAGTTTTTGGCTAGCGGGAGGGCAAGGGCGAGCAGATACGCAGTATTTT. J is TRBJ2-3 and V is TRBV27, with TRBD2 matching 12 bases. The CDR3 contains 19 residues. After removal of 3 bases from V and 4 bases from J, the junction contained 14 bases not matched to a gene. Germline CDR1 MNHEY, CDR2 SMNVEV (reference sequence).

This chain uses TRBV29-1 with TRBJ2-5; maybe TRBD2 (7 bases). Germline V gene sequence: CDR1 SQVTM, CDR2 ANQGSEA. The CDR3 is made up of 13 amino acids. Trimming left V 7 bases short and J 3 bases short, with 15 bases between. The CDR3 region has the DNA TGCAGCGCCCTGGGGGGGCAGAAAGAGACCCAGTACTTC. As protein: CSALGGQKETQYF.

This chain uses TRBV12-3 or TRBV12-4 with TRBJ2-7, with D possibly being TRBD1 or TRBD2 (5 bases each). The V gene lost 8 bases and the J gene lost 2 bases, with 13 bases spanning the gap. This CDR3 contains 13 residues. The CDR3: CASGEGTTYEQYF. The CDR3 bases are TGTGCCAGCGGTGAAGGGACGACCTACGAGCAGTACTTC.

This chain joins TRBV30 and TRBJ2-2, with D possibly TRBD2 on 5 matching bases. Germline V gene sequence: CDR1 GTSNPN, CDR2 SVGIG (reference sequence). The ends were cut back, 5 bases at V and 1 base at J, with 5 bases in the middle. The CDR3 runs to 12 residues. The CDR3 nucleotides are TGTGCCTGGGGACTGAACACCGGGGAGCTGTTTTTT. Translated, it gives CAWGLNTGELFF.

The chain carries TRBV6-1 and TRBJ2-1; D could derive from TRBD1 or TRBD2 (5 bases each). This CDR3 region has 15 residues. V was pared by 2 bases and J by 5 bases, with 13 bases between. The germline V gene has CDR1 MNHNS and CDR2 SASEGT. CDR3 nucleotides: TGTGCCAGCAGTGAAATGGGGACGACCAACAATGAGCAGTTCTTC. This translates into CASSEMGTTNNEQFF.

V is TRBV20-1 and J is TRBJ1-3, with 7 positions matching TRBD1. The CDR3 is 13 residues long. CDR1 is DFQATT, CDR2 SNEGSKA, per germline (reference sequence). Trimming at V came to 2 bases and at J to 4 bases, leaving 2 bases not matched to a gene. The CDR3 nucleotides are TGCAGTGCTAGAAAGGACAGGGGAAACACCATATATTTT. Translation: CSARKDRGNTIYF.

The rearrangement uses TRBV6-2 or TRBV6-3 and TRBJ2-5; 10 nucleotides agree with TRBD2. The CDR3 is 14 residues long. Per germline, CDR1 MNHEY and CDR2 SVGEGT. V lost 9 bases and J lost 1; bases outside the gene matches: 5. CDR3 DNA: TGTGCCAGTGGACTAGCGGCAACCCAAGAGACCCAGTACTTC. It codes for CASGLAATQETQYF.

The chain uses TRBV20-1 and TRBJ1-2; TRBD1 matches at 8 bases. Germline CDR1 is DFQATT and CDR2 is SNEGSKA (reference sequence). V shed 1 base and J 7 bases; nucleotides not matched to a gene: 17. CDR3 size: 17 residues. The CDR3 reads CSARVPVPDRGYGGYTF. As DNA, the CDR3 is TGCAGTGCTAGAGTTCCCGTTCCTGACAGGGGATATGGTGGCTACACCTTC.